This T cell receptor beta chain was recorded in a study of cytomegalovirus exposure and HLA in healthy donors. General observations from the study: Later analysis suggested links between common viral pathogens and several top significant clusters. Based on reports, TCR beta sequences accurately predicted HLA-A and HLA-B alleles for most subjects. Most sequenced TCRs were rare (though some public TCRs occurred in many donors).

The PCR was carried out with 60 Vbeta primers and 13 Jbeta primers. Generated by immunoSEQ multiplex PCR, the TCRdb table keeps only in-frame clones and is missing some. The data hold approximately 220,000 clones, with over 80% observed a single time. Germline loops: CDR1 MNHEY, CDR2 SVGAGI. This CDR3 region has 15 residues. With 5 bases clipped from V and 6 bases from J, the junction kept 3 bases outside the gene matches. Details on this clone: What it binds is unknown.

This TCR was recovered from a man aged 35-49 years in good health and CMV-seropositive. The V and J genes are TRBV6-5 and TRBJ2-1; TRBD2 matches at 14 bases. Material for sequencing was PBMCs. CDR3 nucleotide sequence: TGTGCCAGCAGTATGACTAGCGGGAGGGCCAATGAGCAGTTCTTC. Residues: CASSMTSGRANEQFF.